The next 17 T cell receptor beta chains were all read from a single sample in a study of blood T cell repertoires in COVID-19. Using immunoSEQ multiplex PCR, the repertoire was profiled, and TCRdb retains in-frame clones only, with some absent. The sample shows some 200,000 clones, roughly 85% of them seen only once. Sequencing input: peripheral blood. The origin of the receptors is a man aged 45-65 years who had recovered from COVID-19.

This chain connects TRBV10-2 to TRBJ2-4, with 7 bases aligning to TRBD2. The CDR3 loop spans 15 amino acids. V shed 1 base and J 4 bases; nucleotides not matched to a gene: 4. CDR1 WSHSY and CDR2 SAAADI come from the germline V gene. The chain's CDR3 is CASSEFEREKNIQYF. The CDR3 DNA is TGCGCCAGCAGTGAGTTCGAGCGGGAAAAAAACATTCAGTACTTC.

The chain combines TRBV30 with TRBJ2-1; the D gene is possibly TRBD1 (6 bases). In germline, CDR1 is GTSNPN, CDR2 SVGIG (reference sequence). There are 14 residues in the CDR3. Trimming removed 2 bases from V and 0 bases from J, with 8 bases in between. CDR3 in amino acids: CAWSRGSSYNEQFF. In nucleotides, the CDR3 is TGTGCCTGGAGTAGGGGGAGCTCCTACAATGAGCAGTTCTTC.

The chain carries TRBV28 and TRBJ2-3; D is perhaps TRBD2 (7 bases). Between the trimmed V and J ends, which lost 4 bases and 9 bases, there was a span of 23 bases. Germline V gives CDR1 MDHEN, CDR2 SYDVKM. CDR3 size: 16 residues. The CDR3 sequence: CASSYFGGGPRYTQYF. The CDR3 DNA sequence: TGTGCCAGCAGTTACTTTGGGGGGGGCCCCAGATACACGCAGTATTTT.

This sequence joins TRBV4-1 and TRBJ2-2; 7 nucleotides match TRBD2. After removal of 0 bases from V and 6 bases from J, the junction contained 7 bases not matched to a gene. From germline, CDR1 is MGHRA and CDR2 YSYEKL. The CDR3 is made up of 16 amino acids. CDR3 region: CASSQDLGLVAGELFF. In DNA, the CDR3 is TGCGCCAGCAGCCAAGATCTAGGACTAGTTGCCGGGGAGCTGTTTTTT.

The chain has TRBV21-1 and TRBJ2-5; TRBD2, as called in the table, went unchecked against the DNA. TRBV21-1 is designated a pseudogene. The CDR3 loop spans 16 amino acids. This CDR3 is CASSTTTSGRPETQYF. The CDR3 coding sequence is TGTGCCAGCAGCACTACGACTAGCGGGAGGCCGGAGACCCAGTACTTC.

CDR3 in DNA: TGTGCCAGCACCGAATGGGGGCTGTCCTCCTACGAGCAGTACTTC. Translation gives CASTEWGLSSYEQYF. The chain is built from TRBV28 and TRBJ2-7; a weak D match, TRBD1 (6 bases). CDR3 length equals 15 residues. V lost 7 bases to trimming and J lost 0 bases, with 16 bases between them. Germline V gene data show CDR1 as MDHEN and CDR2 as SYDVKM.

V usage is TRBV5-1 and J usage is TRBJ2-2; tentative D call: TRBD2 (6 bases). V was pared by 0 bases and J by 6 bases, with 21 bases between. Germline assignment: CDR1 SGHRS and CDR2 YFSETQ. The CDR3 loop spans 18 amino acids. This CDR3 reads CASSLAKTGAGLAGELFF. CDR3 nucleotides: TGCGCCAGCAGCTTGGCCAAGACGGGAGCGGGTTTGGCCGGGGAGCTGTTTTTT.

This clone has a handful of counts. J is TRBJ1-2 and V is TRBV5-1; 9 bases align to TRBD1. Germline V gives CDR1 SGHRS, CDR2 YFSETQ. The trim removed 3 bases at V and 6 bases at J, leaving 3 bases unmatched. This CDR3 contains 13 residues. CDR3 nucleotide sequence: TGCGCCAGCAGCTCGGGACAGGGAAATGGCTACACCTTC. This translates into CASSSGQGNGYTF.

CDR3 residues: CASSPQGNQPQHF. For the CDR3, the DNA is TGTGCCAGCAGCCCACAGGGGAATCAGCCCCAGCATTTT. This chain links TRBV3-1 (or the pseudogene TRBV3-2) with TRBJ1-5, with TRBD1 matching 7 bases. The CDR3 has 13 residues. The germline V gene has CDR1 LGHDT and CDR2 YNNKEL (reference sequence). Germline trimming cut 4 bases from V and 4 bases from J; bases unmatched to any gene: 1.

This rearrangement joins TRBV28 to TRBJ2-4; D may be TRBD2 (5 bases). V was cut by 3 bases and J by 0 bases, with 12 bases left in between. From germline, CDR1 is MDHEN and CDR2 SYDVKM. The CDR3 consists of 16 residues. The CDR3 loop reads CASSLSGKLAKNIQYF. The CDR3 DNA is TGTGCCAGCAGTTTGTCGGGGAAACTAGCCAAAAACATTCAGTACTTC.

The rearrangement uses TRBV27 and TRBJ1-1, with a tentative D call TRBD1 (5 bases). The CDR3 is 14 residues long. Trimming took 4 bases from V and 2 from J, leaving 11 bases between them. Germline V CDR1 and CDR2: MNHEY, SMNVEV (reference sequence). The CDR3 DNA follows: TGTGCCAGCAGTTGGGGCGACTTTAACACTGAAGCTTTCTTT. This encodes CASSWGDFNTEAFF.

V gene TRBV7-7 combines with J gene TRBJ2-2, with 11 positions matching TRBD2. V dropped 4 bases and J dropped 4; count of bases not matched to a gene: 14. The length of the CDR3 is 19 residues. Per the germline V gene, CDR1 is SSHAT and CDR2 is FNYEAQ (reference sequence). The CDR3 DNA is TGTGCCAGCAGCTCCCGACCGCCATCACTAGCGGGAGCCACCGGGGAGCTGTTTTTT. It yields the protein CASSSRPPSLAGATGELFF.

The V gene is TRBV24-1, the J gene TRBJ2-3; D unresolved. The CDR3 contains 14 residues. Germline V CDR1 and CDR2: KGHDR, SFDVKD. Trimming shortened V by 0 bases and J by 5 bases, and 8 bases separated the two germline ends. CDR3 in amino acids: CATSDLQSGDTQYF. In DNA form, the CDR3 reads TGTGCCACCAGTGATTTGCAATCGGGAGATACGCAGTATTTT.

The chain couples TRBV19 to TRBJ2-7; a possible D gene is TRBD1 (5 bases). This CDR3 is 12 amino acids long. V was shortened by 1 base and J by 5 bases, with 6 bases between the two germline ends. Germline values: CDR1 LNHDA, CDR2 SQIVND (reference sequence). The CDR3 coding sequence is TGTGCCAGTAGTATAGGGGGCCACGAGCAGTACTTC. It specifies CASSIGGHEQYF.

The chain combines TRBV18 with TRBJ2-1; the match to TRBD2 covers 9 bases. The CDR3 totals 18 residues. Germline CDR1 and CDR2: KGHSH and LQKENI. V lost 4 bases and J lost 0; bases outside the gene matches: 10. The CDR3 DNA follows: TGTGCCAGCTCACTTTTAACTAGCGGGTTCAGCTCCTACAATGAGCAGTTCTTC. Residues: CASSLLTSGFSSYNEQFF.

This rearrangement joins TRBV19 to TRBJ2-7; 11 bases match TRBD1. The germline V gene encodes CDR1 LNHDA and CDR2 SQIVND (reference sequence). Trimming cost V 5 bases and J 3 bases; bases outside gene matches: 9. This CDR3 has 16 amino acids. The CDR3 is CASSRKAGTGGYEQYF. In DNA, the CDR3 is TGTGCCAGTAGTCGAAAAGCCGGGACAGGGGGCTACGAGCAGTACTTC.

This rearrangement joins TRBV28 to TRBJ2-5; 10 bases align to TRBD1. J was trimmed by 4 bases and V by 7 bases; bases with no gene match: 12. The length of the CDR3 is 16 residues. Germline CDR1 reads MDHEN; CDR2 reads SYDVKM. The CDR3, as DNA: TGTGCCAGCAACCCTCGGGGGACAGGGGTTAGAGAGACCCAGTACTTC. Translating gives CASNPRGTGVRETQYF.